One and the same sample provided the 26 T cell receptor beta chains below, sequenced in a study of patients and donors after allogeneic stem cell transplantation (TCRdb year 2020). The protocol used for the library was RT-PCR. The instrument given in TCRdb is NextSeq 550. The public reads were reprocessed in TCRdb via fastp at Q25 and MiXCR, keeping in-frame beta chains. CDR3 protein sequences are deduplicated, and each keeps its most common genes and DNA. The sample has approximately 200,000 distinct CDR3 sequences on record, roughly 14% of them singletons. The ten largest clonotypes hold roughly 12% of the sample. The specimen sequenced was blood, either unsorted or a sorted T cell fraction (not recorded which). The receptor set was obtained from a human donor who was either an allogeneic HSCT recipient or a stem cell or donor lymphocyte infusion donor (not recorded which). It is not recorded whose cells these are; they may come from a transplant donor.

The chain employs TRBV5-5 and TRBJ2-3; 9 bases are shared with TRBD1. V gave up 2 bases and J gave up 4 bases; unmatched junction bases: 14. CDR1 and CDR2 from the germline V gene are SGHKS and YYEKEE (reference sequence). The CDR3 covers 18 residues. CDR3 in amino acids: CASSLLLRDRVTPDTQYF. In nucleotides, the CDR3 is TGTGCCAGCAGCTTACTCCTCCGGGACAGGGTAACCCCAGATACGCAGTATTTT.

The V gene is TRBV19, the J gene TRBJ1-2; D gene unclear. The V gene lost 3 bases and the J gene lost 4 bases, with 15 bases spanning the gap. The germline CDR1 and CDR2 sequences are LNHDA and SQIVND (reference sequence). The CDR3 loop spans 15 amino acids. The CDR3 reads CASSIGYSASYGYTF. Written as DNA, the CDR3 is TGTGCCAGTAGTATCGGTTATAGTGCCAGCTATGGCTACACCTTC.

The chain recombines TRBV30 with TRBJ1-4, with D unresolved. There are 18 residues in the CDR3. Germline V gene sequence: CDR1 GTSNPN, CDR2 SVGIG (reference sequence). The V and J ends lost 4 bases and 0 bases respectively, with 21 bases between them. CDR3 protein: CAWKKFPPMGATNEKLFF. In DNA, the CDR3 is TGTGCCTGGAAAAAATTTCCCCCTATGGGTGCAACTAATGAAAAACTGTTTTTT.

V and J are TRBV20-1 and TRBJ2-1; the D gene could be TRBD1 or TRBD2 (5 bases each). This CDR3 comprises 18 residues. Germline V gives CDR1 DFQATT, CDR2 SNEGSKA (reference sequence). V dropped 0 bases and J dropped 0 bases, with 18 bases sitting between them. CDR3 in DNA: TGCAGTGCTAGAGAAGGAATACCGGGACCAAGCTCCTACAATGAGCAGTTCTTC. Its protein is CSAREGIPGPSSYNEQFF.

The CDR3, as DNA: TGTGCCAGCAGTTTATCTCGACTGGGAGGGCAGTTCTTC. It encodes CASSLSRLGGQFF. The V gene is TRBV27, the J gene TRBJ2-1; possibly TRBD2 for D (6 bases). The V end lost 0 bases, the J end lost 12 bases, and 12 bases lay between the germline ends. Germline V gene sequence: CDR1 MNHEY, CDR2 SMNVEV (reference sequence). This CDR3 has 13 residues.

This chain links TRBV2 with TRBJ1-6; D is perhaps TRBD1 (6 bases). The CDR3 extends over 12 amino acids. Per the germline V gene, CDR1 is SNHLY and CDR2 is FYNNEI. Trimming stripped 5 bases from V and 10 bases from J, with 9 bases between. CDR3 coding DNA: TGTGCCAGCAGTCAGGGGACCTCACCCCTCCACTTT. Protein product: CASSQGTSPLHF.

This clonotype was detected only a few times. The chain uses TRBV11-2 and TRBJ2-5, with D perhaps matching TRBD2 (5 bases). This CDR3 spans 14 amino acids. Germline assignment: CDR1 SGHAT and CDR2 FQNNGV. Trimming took 1 base from V and 2 from J, leaving 8 bases between them. CDR3: CASSLGSGQETQYF. Here the CDR3 DNA reads TGTGCCAGCAGCTTAGGATCGGGGCAAGAGACCCAGTACTTC.

The V gene is TRBV20-1, the J gene TRBJ2-5; 11 positions agree with TRBD1. Per germline, CDR1 DFQATT and CDR2 SNEGSKA (reference sequence). V was pared by 7 bases and J by 5 bases, with 6 bases of the junction left unmatched. CDR3 size: 13 residues. CDR3 nucleotides: TGCAGTGTTCCGGGACAGGGGGGCGAGACCCAGTACTTC. This gives the protein CSVPGQGGETQYF.

The chain combines TRBV27 with TRBJ2-7, with TRBD2 matching over 11 bases. Germline CDR1 and CDR2: MNHEY and SMNVEV (reference sequence). The junction had 7 bases not matched to a gene; V was cut back by 6 bases and J by 0 bases. The CDR3 consists of 16 residues. The CDR3, as DNA: TGTGCCAGCAGGTCACGACTAGCGGGATTCTCCTACGAGCAGTACTTC. Protein: CASRSRLAGFSYEQYF.

This clonotype was observed a handful of times. The chain links TRBV12-3 or TRBV12-4 to TRBJ2-7; 13 bases align to TRBD2. TRBJ2-1 explains the end of the DNA better; the J call may be wrong. The CDR3 consists of 17 residues. Here the CDR3 DNA reads TGTGCCAGCAGTTTAGTATCGGGGGGACTAGCGGGGCCCGAGCAGTTCTTC. It translates to CASSLVSGGLAGPEQFF.

This clonotype was detected ten times or more. The chain links TRBV6-2 or TRBV6-3 to TRBJ2-1; D gene uncertain. Germline V gene sequence: CDR1 MNHEY, CDR2 SVGEGT. Deletions cut 3 bases from V and 0 bases from J, with 9 bases between. The CDR3 spans 15 residues. For the CDR3, the DNA is TGTGCCAGCAGTTATTTTACGAGCTCCTACAATGAGCAGTTCTTC. Translating it yields CASSYFTSSYNEQFF.

V usage is TRBV11-2 and J usage is TRBJ1-2; D remains unclear. Germline V gene sequence: CDR1 SGHAT, CDR2 FQNNGV. V lost 5 bases and J 2 bases, leaving 12 bases between the germline ends. The CDR3 loop spans 14 amino acids. The CDR3 loop reads CASSGGGVNYGYTF. The CDR3 DNA reads TGTGCCAGCAGCGGTGGCGGGGTAAACTATGGCTACACCTTC.

The chain has TRBV15 and TRBJ1-2; 8 bases line up with TRBD1. CDR1 and CDR2 from the germline V gene are LNHNV and YYDKDF (reference sequence). Trimming at V came to 1 base and at J to 2 bases, leaving 3 bases not matched to a gene. The CDR3 sequence is 15 residues long. CDR3 residues: CATSRVDRANYGYTF. Written as DNA, the CDR3 is TGTGCCACCAGCAGAGTGGACAGGGCAAACTATGGCTACACCTTC.

The chain employs TRBV6-5 and TRBJ2-1, with D perhaps matching TRBD1 (5 bases). The CDR3 consists of 13 residues. V gave up 2 bases and J gave up 5 bases, with 7 bases separating them. CDR1 is MNHEY, CDR2 SVGAGI, per germline. The CDR3 DNA reads TGTGCCAGCAGTTACAGGGGAAACAATGAGCAGTTCTTC. Translated, it gives CASSYRGNNEQFF.

The sample holds a few counts of this clonotype. The chain employs TRBV28 and TRBJ2-6; D remains unclear. Trimming removed 3 bases at V and 0 bases at J, with 9 bases between. Germline CDR1 MDHEN, CDR2 SYDVKM. The length of the CDR3 is 16 residues. Here the CDR3 reads CASSFGRNSGANVLTF. CDR3 DNA: TGTGCCAGCAGTTTCGGACGCAACTCTGGGGCCAACGTCCTGACTTTC.

This clonotype was counted between two and nine times. V usage is TRBV4-3 and J usage is TRBJ1-3; D gene uncertain. The germline V and J ends were trimmed by 1 base and 1 base, with 5 bases remaining between them. Germline lookup yields CDR1 LGHNA and CDR2 YSLEER. The CDR3 contains 14 residues. In DNA, the CDR3 is TGCGCCAGCAGCCAAGCAAGTTCTGGAAACACCATATATTTT. This encodes CASSQASSGNTIYF.

This clonotype was counted only a few times. CDR3 residues: CAVRTGGADTGELFF. The CDR3 DNA sequence: TGTGCCGTCCGTACAGGGGGCGCAGACACCGGGGAGCTGTTTTTT. The chain links TRBV6-1 to TRBJ2-2; TRBD1 matches at 9 bases. CDR3 length equals 15 residues. After removal of 11 bases from V and 3 bases from J, the junction contained 10 bases not matched to a gene. Germline V gives CDR1 MNHNS, CDR2 SASEGT.

The rearrangement links TRBV9 to TRBJ1-2, with TRBD1 matching 9 bases. After removal of 3 bases from V and 8 bases from J, the junction contained 5 bases not matched to a gene. The germline V gene encodes CDR1 SGDLS and CDR2 YYNGEE. This CDR3 comprises 13 residues. The CDR3, as DNA: TGTGCCAGCAGCGAACAGGGGGCGCAGGGCTACACCTTC. Its translation: CASSEQGAQGYTF.

This clonotype was counted ten times or more. The chain combines TRBV5-1 with TRBJ2-1; 7 nucleotides agree with TRBD2. With V trimmed by 4 bases and J by 8 bases, 9 bases remained unmatched. Germline V CDR1 and CDR2: SGHRS, YFSETQ. The length of the CDR3 is 14 residues. The CDR3: CASSLRTRVDEQFF. The CDR3 coding sequence is TGCGCCAGCAGCCTGCGGACTAGGGTGGATGAGCAGTTCTTC.

The rearrangement links TRBV18 to TRBJ2-3; 10 bases fit TRBD2. CDR3 length: 16 amino acids. Per the germline V gene, CDR1 is KGHSH and CDR2 is LQKENI. The V gene end was trimmed by 6 bases and the J gene end by 2 bases; junction bases not matched to a gene: 8. The DNA for the CDR3 is TGTGCCAGCTCGCCCCTAGCGGGGGTCGACACAGATACGCAGTATTTT. It is translated as CASSPLAGVDTDTQYF.

In this sample, this clonotype turned up once. The chain employs TRBV27 and TRBJ2-7, with a weak D call TRBD2 (5 bases). Germline V gene lookup returns CDR1 MNHEY and CDR2 SMNVEV (reference sequence). The CDR3 contains 14 residues. Trimming left V 8 bases short and J 0 bases short, with 14 bases between. Here the CDR3 DNA reads TGTGCCAGCTCTGCACTCGGGGTCTCCTACGAGCAGTACTTC. Amino acids: CASSALGVSYEQYF.

This clonotype has a count of ten or more. The genes are TRBV5-1 and TRBJ1-4; D gene unclear. The CDR3 sequence is 14 residues long. CDR1 and CDR2 (germline): SGHRS, YFSETQ. V was shortened by 0 bases and J by 5 bases, with 8 bases between the two germline ends. The CDR3 DNA reads TGCGCCAGCAGCTTGGAAGGCGGGAATGAAAAACTGTTTTTT. Translation gives CASSLEGGNEKLFF.

This clonotype was seen many times. The chain uses TRBV6-2 or TRBV6-3 and TRBJ2-3; D remains ambiguous. The germline CDR1 and CDR2 sequences are MNHEY and SVGEGT. V dropped 4 bases and J dropped 2 bases, with 4 bases sitting between them. This CDR3 has 12 amino acids. The CDR3 is CASSSNTDTQYF. CDR3 sequence (DNA): TGTGCCAGCAGTTCAAACACAGATACGCAGTATTTT.

The J gene is TRBJ1-2, the V gene TRBV6-6; D unclear. The V end lost 3 bases, the J end lost 6 bases, and 5 bases lay between the germline ends. CDR3 length: 11 residues. CDR1 is MNHNY and CDR2 is SVGAGI in the germline V gene (reference sequence). This chain's CDR3 is CASSYGDGYTF. Written as DNA, the CDR3 is TGTGCCAGCAGTTATGGGGATGGCTACACCTTC.

This clonotype was found many times. The genes are TRBV5-1 and TRBJ2-3, with 8 bases matching TRBD2. Unmatched junction bases numbered 5, after V lost 3 bases and J lost 2 bases. The CDR3 has 15 amino acids. Per the germline V gene, CDR1 is SGHRS and CDR2 is YFSETQ. CDR3 DNA: TGCGCCAGCAGCTCTATAGCGGGACCCACAGATACGCAGTATTTT. Translated: CASSSIAGPTDTQYF.

This chain links TRBV4-3 with TRBJ2-1, with 8 positions matching TRBD1. The CDR3 sequence is 16 residues long. Germline V gene lookup returns CDR1 LGHNA and CDR2 YSLEER. V lost 1 base and J lost 8; bases outside the gene matches: 10. CDR3 nucleotides: TGCGCCAGCAGCCAAGCCCCGGGACAGGCCCCAGATGAGCAGTTCTTC. It is translated as CASSQAPGQAPDEQFF.